This T cell receptor beta chain derives from a study of blood T cell repertoires in COVID-19. Study background: The United States, Italy and Spain supplied acute and convalescent COVID-19 samples. PBMCs, B-cell-depleted T cells, or T cells were the source of the cDNA or gDNA that made up the material.

In the authors' workflow: Amplifying reference gene primers gave estimates of nucleated cell counts. TCRdb's table, derived via immunoSEQ multiplex PCR, lists solely in-frame clones and lacks some. That table supplies the V and J calls and clone size; D and trimming were determined from the DNA. This table holds approximately 210,000 clones, 88% found once. The CDR3 totals 15 residues. The sequence was collected from a human donor in a cohort sampled during active COVID-19. The V call is TRBV21-1, the J call TRBJ2-7; the DNA was not used to check the table's D call, TRBD2. TRBV21-1 is a recognized pseudogene. Sequencing was carried out using peripheral blood. This chain's CDR3 is CASSIYSGRGYEQYF. The CDR3 nucleotides read TGTGCCAGCAGCATTTATAGCGGGAGAGGGTACGAGCAGTACTTC.